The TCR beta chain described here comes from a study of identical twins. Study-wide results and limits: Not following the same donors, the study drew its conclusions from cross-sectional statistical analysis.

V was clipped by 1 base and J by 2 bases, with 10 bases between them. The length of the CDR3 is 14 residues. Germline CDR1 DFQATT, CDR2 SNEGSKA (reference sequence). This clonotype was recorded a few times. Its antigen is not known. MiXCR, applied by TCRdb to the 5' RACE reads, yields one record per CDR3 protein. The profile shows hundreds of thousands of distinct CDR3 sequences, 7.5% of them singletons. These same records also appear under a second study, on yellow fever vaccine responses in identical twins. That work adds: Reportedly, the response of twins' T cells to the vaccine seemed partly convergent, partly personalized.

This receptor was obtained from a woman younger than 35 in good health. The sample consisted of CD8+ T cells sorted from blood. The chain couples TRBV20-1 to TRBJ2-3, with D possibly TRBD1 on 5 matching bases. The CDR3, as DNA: TGCAGTGCTAGAGCAGGGCGAACCACAGATACGCAGTATTTT. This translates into CSARAGRTTDTQYF.